A single sample gave rise to the 13 T cell receptor beta chains below, sequenced in a study of blood T cells in healthy people across ages. For the second PCR, which ran for about 6 to 11 cycles, a sample-barcoded 5' primer and a J-beta primer mix were used. TCRdb re-analysed the 5' RACE reads in MiXCR, keeping a single row per CDR3 protein. The top ten clones hold about 22% of a sample with almost 1 million distinct CDR3 sequences, roughly 50% of them seen once. The sequencing input was blood. All receptors come from a woman aged 55-69 years in good health.

V usage is TRBV3-1 and J usage is TRBJ1-2, with 8 bases lining up with TRBD1. CDR3 length: 14 amino acids. The germline V gene has CDR1 LGHDT and CDR2 YNNKEL (reference sequence). Unmatched junction bases numbered 3, after V lost 0 bases and J lost 6 bases. The DNA of the CDR3 is TGTGCCAGCAGCCAAGAGACAGGGGCGAATGGCTACACCTTC. This translates into CASSQETGANGYTF. The variable domain in full, completed from reference TRBV3-1 and TRBJ1-2, reads DTAVSQTPKYLVTQMGNDKSIKCEQNLGHDTMYWYKQDSKKFLKIMFSYNNKELIINETVPNRFSPKSPDKAHLNLHINSLELGDSAVYFCASSQETGANGYTFGSGTRLTVV.

This clonotype showed up many times. The rearrangement links TRBV18 to TRBJ2-6; 8 nucleotides agree with TRBD1. CDR1 is KGHSH and CDR2 is LQKENI in the germline V gene. V gave up 6 bases and J gave up 2 bases; unmatched junction bases: 6. The CDR3 has 16 amino acids. CDR3 residues: CASSPGQGTGANVLTF. In DNA form, the CDR3 reads TGTGCCAGCTCCCCCGGACAGGGAACTGGGGCCAACGTCCTGACTTTC.

CDR3 DNA sequence: TGCGCCAGCAGCTTGGAAGGCCTAGCACCGTACGAGCAGTACTTC. Residues: CASSLEGLAPYEQYF. The V and J genes are TRBV5-1 and TRBJ2-7; a weak D match, TRBD2 (5 bases). Germline assignment: CDR1 SGHRS and CDR2 YFSETQ. V was trimmed by 0 bases and J by 4 bases, leaving 14 bases between them. This CDR3 region has 15 residues.

This clonotype was seen a handful of times. The chain combines TRBV18 with TRBJ2-7; D is perhaps TRBD2 (5 bases). The germline V gene encodes CDR1 KGHSH and CDR2 LQKENI. This CDR3 comprises 16 residues. The ends were cut back, 3 bases at V and 0 bases at J, with 15 bases in the middle. The CDR3 sequence: CASSPLVAQSSYEQYF. CDR3 nucleotide sequence: TGTGCCAGCTCACCCTTGGTAGCGCAGAGCTCCTACGAGCAGTACTTC.

The V and J genes are TRBV18 and TRBJ1-2, with D perhaps matching TRBD1 (6 bases). This CDR3 has 13 residues. Trimming left V 5 bases short and J 6 bases short, with 13 bases between. Germline V gene lookup returns CDR1 KGHSH and CDR2 LQKENI. The CDR3 loop reads CASSEGTSNGYTF. The CDR3 DNA reads TGTGCCAGCTCAGAAGGGACATCCAATGGCTACACCTTC.

This clonotype appeared a single time. One junction end does not reproduce the germline sequence, and a read error may be involved. The chain employs TRBV12-3 or TRBV12-4 and TRBJ1-2; D unclear. The CDR3 runs to 13 residues. The CDR3 reads CAGSFEAARGYTF. In nucleotides, the CDR3 is TGTGCCGGCAGTTTTGAAGCCGCTAGGGGCTACACCTTC.

The chain carries TRBV6-1 and TRBJ2-1, with a tentative D call TRBD2 (6 bases). Trimming took off 3 bases at V and 8 bases at J, with 14 bases between the two ends. Germline assignment: CDR1 MNHNS and CDR2 SASEGT. CDR3 length equals 14 residues. This CDR3 is CASSEARRADEQFF. The CDR3 coding sequence is TGTGCCAGCAGTGAGGCCAGGAGGGCCGATGAGCAGTTCTTC.

This clonotype was picked up one time. J is TRBJ2-3 and V is TRBV4-3, with 8 bases aligning to TRBD2. The germline V gene has CDR1 LGHNA and CDR2 YSLEER. The V and J ends lost 1 base and 5 bases, in that order; junction bases with no gene match: 5. This CDR3 has 15 amino acids. The CDR3 DNA follows: TGCGCCAGCAGCCAAGGGACTAGCTCCGGAGATACGCAGTATTTT. It translates to CASSQGTSSGDTQYF.

This clonotype was seen just once. A junction end diverges from the germline sequence, so it may reflect a read error. This sequence joins TRBV29-1 and TRBJ2-6; possibly TRBD1 for D (5 bases). Germline-derived CDR1 and CDR2 are SQVTM and ANQGSEA. CDR3 length: 13 residues. CDR3 in amino acids: CSIENSGANVLIF. The CDR3 DNA sequence: TGCAGCATTGAAAACTCTGGGGCCAACGTCCTGATTTTC.

The J gene is TRBJ2-7, the V gene TRBV28, with no clear D. The V and J ends lost 1 base and 3 bases respectively, with 7 bases between them. Germline lookup yields CDR1 MDHEN and CDR2 SYDVKM. The CDR3 extends over 13 amino acids. The CDR3 DNA follows: TGTGCCAGCAGTTTATCACACCACTACGAGCAGTACTTC. It is translated as CASSLSHHYEQYF.

On this clonotype itself: One end of the junction is discordant with germline, which a read error may explain. This chain links TRBV20-1 with TRBJ1-2, with a possible D match to TRBD1 (5 bases). CDR1 is DFQATT, CDR2 SNEGSKA, per germline (reference sequence). The CDR3 is 13 amino acids. The chain's CDR3 is CALLGTREYGHTF. In DNA form, the CDR3 reads TGCGCCCTCCTCGGGACGCGCGAATATGGCCACACCTTC.

The chain combines TRBV28 with TRBJ2-3; 15 bases align to TRBD2. The germline gives CDR1 MDHEN, CDR2 SYDVKM. V lost 6 bases, J lost 3 bases, and 7 bases stayed unmatched. The CDR3 loop spans 17 amino acids. The CDR3 DNA follows: TGTGCCAGCAGATGGACTAGCGGGAGGGGGAGAACAGATACGCAGTATTTT. It codes for CASRWTSGRGRTDTQYF.

V gene TRBV18 combines with J gene TRBJ1-6, with TRBD1 matching over 9 bases. The CDR3 totals 15 residues. Germline trimming cut 0 bases from V and 7 bases from J; bases unmatched to any gene: 1. Germline CDR1 reads KGHSH; CDR2 reads LQKENI. CDR3 sequence (DNA): TGTGCCAGCTCACCACCGGGACAGGGAAATTCACCCCTCCACTTT. This gives the protein CASSPPGQGNSPLHF.